The 30 T cell receptor beta chains presented below share a single source sample, sequenced in a study of shared clonotypes between healthy human individuals. The assay was immunoSEQ multiplex PCR, and TCRdb's table has in-frame clones only and misses some. The repertoire holds under 650,000 clones, with roughly 95% as singletons. Sequenced input: naive CD4+ T cells sorted from blood. Subset defined: CD45RA+ positively selected. The source is a woman in her 30s in good health.

On this clone: This same CDR3 is encoded by further DNA sequences in the sample. The genes are TRBV27 and TRBJ1-6; D is unresolved. CDR1 and CDR2 from the germline V gene are MNHEY and SMNVEV (reference sequence). Trimming took off 5 bases at V and 0 bases at J, with 5 bases between the two ends. The CDR3 sequence is 14 residues long. CDR3 coding DNA: TGTGCCAGCAGTCGAAGCTCCTATAATTCACCCCTCCACTTT. Its protein product is CASSRSSYNSPLHF.

This chain uses TRBV7-2 with TRBJ2-3, with D possibly being TRBD2 (5 bases). This CDR3 region has 15 residues. V lost 5 bases and J lost 8, with 20 bases in between. The germline CDR1 and CDR2 sequences are SGHTA and FQGNSA. The CDR3 bases are TGTGCCAGCAGCAAGGAGGTCGGGCTACACCGTACGCAGTATTTT. Protein: CASSKEVGLHRTQYF.

The CDR3, as DNA: TGCAGCGTTGCCGGCTCCTACGAGCAGTACTTC. Encoded protein: CSVAGSYEQYF. V gene TRBV29-1 combines with J gene TRBJ2-7; no clear D. The germline gives CDR1 SQVTM, CDR2 ANQGSEA. The CDR3 contains 11 residues. V was shortened by 4 bases and J by 0 bases, with 4 bases between the two germline ends.

This chain joins TRBV7-9 and TRBJ1-2; D gene ambiguous. Trimming pared 1 base from V and 7 bases from J, leaving 13 bases between. Germline V lookup: CDR1 SEHNR, CDR2 FQNEAQ (reference sequence). The length of the CDR3 is 14 residues. CDR3 DNA sequence: TGTGCCAGCAGCTTAGTAGGGAGGAGAGGTGGCTACACCTTC. This encodes CASSLVGRRGGYTF.

The gene calls are TRBV10-3 and TRBJ2-1, with D tentatively TRBD2 (5 bases). The V end was cut by 7 bases, the J end by 4 bases, with 11 bases between. CDR3 length equals 13 residues. Germline V gene data show CDR1 as ENHRY and CDR2 as SYGVKD. This CDR3 is CAIMGVEYNEQFF. CDR3 nucleotides: TGTGCCATCATGGGAGTAGAGTACAATGAGCAGTTCTTC.

The chain has TRBV2 and TRBJ2-5; perhaps TRBD2 as D (5 bases). In germline, CDR1 is SNHLY, CDR2 FYNNEI. This CDR3 comprises 11 residues. The V and J ends lost 8 bases and 3 bases respectively, with 7 bases between them. The DNA for the CDR3 is TGTGCCAGCGGGAGAGAAGAGACCCAGTACTTC. It is translated as CASGREETQYF.

This chain joins TRBV5-4 and TRBJ2-3, with 8 bases that match TRBD2. Germline assignment: CDR1 SGHNT and CDR2 YYREEE (reference sequence). V shed 3 bases and J 0 bases; nucleotides not matched to a gene: 6. The CDR3 runs 16 residues. The DNA of the CDR3 is TGTGCCAGCAGCTCCTGGAGCGGGAGTAGCACAGATACGCAGTATTTT. Translation: CASSSWSGSSTDTQYF.

This chain joins TRBV7-3 and TRBJ2-2; D might be TRBD1 or TRBD2, each matching 6 bases. V was pared by 2 bases and J by 5 bases, with 18 bases between. Germline-derived CDR1 and CDR2 are SGHTA and FQGTGA. This CDR3 has 17 residues. Here the CDR3 DNA reads TGTGCCAGCAGCTTAGTAGGGGGGAGCGGTAGGACCGGGGAGCTGTTTTTT. It translates to CASSLVGGSGRTGELFF.

The chain carries TRBV6-5 and TRBJ1-1; D unclear. Germline-derived CDR1 and CDR2 are MNHEY and SVGAGI. Trimming cost V 8 bases and J 2 bases, with 12 bases left between them. The CDR3 runs 13 residues. As DNA, the CDR3 is TGTGCCAGCTTAACCACAGAAAACACTGAAGCTTTCTTT. The encoded protein is CASLTTENTEAFF.

CDR3 in DNA: TGTGCCAGTTGCCCGGGACTAGCGACTGATACGCAGTATTTT. It encodes CASCPGLATDTQYF. The chain employs TRBV19 and TRBJ2-3; 10 nucleotides line up with TRBD2. This CDR3 has 14 amino acids. Germline assignment: CDR1 LNHDA and CDR2 SQIVND (reference sequence). Trimming at V came to 8 bases and at J to 6 bases, leaving 8 bases not matched to a gene. Filled out from reference TRBV19 and TRBJ2-3, the complete variable domain reads DGGITQSPKYLFRKEGQNVTLSCEQNLNHDAMYWYRQDPGQGLRLIYYSQIVNDFQKGDIAEGYSVSREKKESFPLTVTSAQKNPTAFYLCASCPGLATDTQYFGPGTRLTVL.

The chain employs TRBV11-2 and TRBJ1-4; D unresolved. CDR3 length: 16 amino acids. V was shortened by 0 bases and J by 5 bases, with 13 bases between the two germline ends. Germline loops: CDR1 SGHAT, CDR2 FQNNGV. The CDR3 spells CASSLDPSPANEKLFF. CDR3 in DNA: TGTGCCAGCAGCTTAGATCCATCCCCCGCCAATGAAAAACTGTTTTTT.

J is TRBJ2-1 and V is TRBV4-1; 10 bases map to TRBD2. With V trimmed by 4 bases and J by 5 bases, 11 bases remained unmatched. There are 17 residues in the CDR3. From germline, CDR1 is MGHRA and CDR2 YSYEKL. The chain's CDR3 is CASSPLLLAGDDNEQFF. CDR3 nucleotide sequence: TGCGCCAGCAGCCCTCTCCTTCTAGCGGGGGACGACAATGAGCAGTTCTTC.

The gene calls are TRBV7-9 and TRBJ1-5; TRBD1 aligns across 10 bases. This CDR3 has 15 amino acids. The V gene end was trimmed by 4 bases and the J gene end by 6 bases; junction bases not matched to a gene: 6. Germline CDR1 is SEHNR and CDR2 is FQNEAQ (reference sequence). The CDR3 nucleotides are TGTGCCAGCAGCTCCGGGACAGGGGCTGCTCAGCCCCAGCATTTT. Translated: CASSSGTGAAQPQHF. Looking up the rest from reference TRBV7-9 and TRBJ1-5 gives the full variable domain: DTGVSQNPRHKITKRGQNVTFRCDPISEHNRLYWYRQTLGQGPEFLTYFQNEAQLEKSRLLSDRFSAERPKGSFSTLEIQRTEQGDSAMYLCASSSGTGAAQPQHFGDGTRLSIL.

This clone showed up just once. The J gene is TRBJ2-5, the V gene TRBV7-9; perhaps TRBD1 as D (6 bases). The J call may be incorrect, as the DNA end agrees better with TRBJ2-7. This CDR3 has 14 residues. Germline assignment: CDR1 SEHNR and CDR2 FQNEAQ (reference sequence). The CDR3 region has the DNA TGTGCCAGCAGCTTACAGGGGACATTCTACGAGCAGTACTTC. Its protein is CASSLQGTFYEQYF.

The chain recombines TRBV19 with TRBJ1-1, with a weak D call TRBD1 (5 bases). The germline CDR1 and CDR2 sequences are LNHDA and SQIVND (reference sequence). Trimming pared 7 bases from V and 11 bases from J, leaving 17 bases between. This CDR3 is 12 amino acids long. The CDR3 nucleotides are TGTGCCAGTACTCTTGCGGCGACAGCGGCTTTCTTT. It translates to CASTLAATAAFF.

This clone occurred once. The chain is built from TRBV5-1 and TRBJ2-5; tentative D call: TRBD1 (5 bases). With the DNA end fitting TRBJ2-7 better, the J assignment may be wrong. The CDR3 is made up of 14 amino acids. Germline V CDR1 and CDR2: SGHRS, YFSETQ. The CDR3 reads CASSLGGSPLEQYF. As DNA, the CDR3 is TGCGCCAGCAGCTTGGGGGGCTCCCCTCTCGAGCAGTACTTC.

This clone was recorded only once. This rearrangement joins TRBV11-2 to TRBJ1-4; D is possibly TRBD1 (6 bases). Trimming took 5 bases from V and 0 from J, leaving 16 bases between them. Germline V gives CDR1 SGHAT, CDR2 FQNNGV. This CDR3 is built from 17 residues. The CDR3 DNA reads TGTGCCAGCAGCAACGCCCCTGACAGGCCAACTAATGAAAAACTGTTTTTT. This encodes CASSNAPDRPTNEKLFF. The full variable domain, in which reference TRBV11-2 and TRBJ1-4 provide the parts outside the CDR3, is EAGVAQSPRYKIIEKRQSVAFWCNPISGHATLYWYQQILGQGPKLLIQFQNNGVVDDSQLPKDRFSAERLKGVDSTLKIQPAKLEDSAVYLCASSNAPDRPTNEKLFFGSGTQLSVL.

This sequence joins TRBV18 and TRBJ2-1, with D uncertain. The CDR3 extends over 15 amino acids. Trimming removed 3 bases from V and 4 bases from J, with 13 bases in between. The germline CDR1 and CDR2 sequences are KGHSH and LQKENI. As DNA, the CDR3 is TGTGCCAGCTCACCTCGATTCCCAGCTTACAATGAGCAGTTCTTC. Protein sequence: CASSPRFPAYNEQFF.

The V gene is TRBV6-6, the J gene TRBJ1-1; D is uncertain. V was cut by 9 bases and J by 3 bases, with 11 bases left in between. CDR3 length: 12 amino acids. Germline CDR1 and CDR2: MNHNY and SVGAGI (reference sequence). The CDR3 protein is CASLTQYTEAFF. The DNA of the CDR3 is TGTGCCAGTTTAACCCAATACACTGAAGCTTTCTTT.

V usage is TRBV7-8 and J usage is TRBJ1-2, with D possibly matching TRBD1 (5 bases). The germline V gene has CDR1 SGHVS and CDR2 FQNEAQ. The V end was cut by 6 bases, the J end by 8 bases, with 25 bases between. The CDR3 is 16 residues long. CDR3 sequence: CASSLRDGILQGGYTF. The CDR3 region has the DNA TGTGCCAGCAGTTTACGTGACGGGATCCTCCAGGGAGGCTACACCTTC. The full variable domain, with the rest looked up from reference TRBV7-8 and TRBJ1-2, is GAGVSQSPRYKVAKRGQDVALRCDPISGHVSLFWYQQALGQGPEFLTYFQNEAQLDKSGLPSDRFFAERPEGSVSTLKIQRTQQEDSAVYLCASSLRDGILQGGYTFGSGTRLTVV.

A remark on this clone: Other DNA sequences within the sample encode an identical CDR3. J is TRBJ2-2 and V is TRBV11-3, with no clear D. CDR1 is SGHNT and CDR2 is YENEEA in the germline V gene. There are 12 residues in the CDR3. V was shortened by 3 bases and J by 3 bases, with 2 bases between the two germline ends. The CDR3: CASSLDTGELFF. CDR3 coding DNA: TGTGCCAGCAGCTTGGACACCGGGGAGCTGTTTTTT.

The chain is built from TRBV6-6 and TRBJ1-1, with D perhaps matching TRBD1 (6 bases). Trimming stripped 5 bases from V and 4 bases from J, with 11 bases between. This CDR3 region has 13 residues. From germline, CDR1 is MNHNY and CDR2 SVGAGI (reference sequence). CDR3 sequence reads: CASSHRVGTEAFF. The DNA for the CDR3 is TGTGCCAGCAGTCACAGGGTTGGCACTGAAGCTTTCTTT.

This clone was detected once. This rearrangement joins TRBV29-1 to TRBJ1-2, with 8 bases that match TRBD1. Germline loops: CDR1 SQVTM, CDR2 ANQGSEA. The CDR3 covers 12 residues. Trimming at V came to 5 bases and at J to 8 bases, leaving 7 bases not matched to a gene. CDR3 sequence (DNA): TGCAGCGTTCCTCAGGGGGCGCGAGGCTACACCTTC. Its protein product is CSVPQGARGYTF.

V is TRBV10-3 and J is TRBJ2-5; D is possibly TRBD2 (6 bases). CDR1 is ENHRY, CDR2 SYGVKD, per germline. The V end lost 3 bases, the J end lost 2 bases, and 13 bases lay between the germline ends. The CDR3 length is 15 residues. The CDR3 reads CAISEWEATQETQYF. Here the CDR3 DNA reads TGTGCCATCAGTGAATGGGAGGCAACACAAGAGACCCAGTACTTC.

V and J are TRBV7-8 and TRBJ1-2; 11 nucleotides align to TRBD1. The CDR3 sequence is 17 residues long. V lost 5 bases, J lost 0 bases, and 8 bases stayed unmatched. Looked up from germline, CDR1 is SGHVS and CDR2 is FQNEAQ. The CDR3 here is CASSPRTGGPSNYGYTF. CDR3 coding DNA: TGTGCCAGCAGCCCAAGGACAGGGGGCCCTTCTAACTATGGCTACACCTTC.

The chain carries TRBV7-8 and TRBJ2-1; D is undetermined. The CDR3 is 14 amino acids. Deletions cut 5 bases from V and 2 bases from J, with 10 bases between. Germline loops: CDR1 SGHVS, CDR2 FQNEAQ. CDR3 DNA: TGTGCCAGCAGCCCGATTGATCCCTACAATGAGCAGTTCTTC. Translating gives CASSPIDPYNEQFF.

This clone was recorded only once. This chain connects TRBV28 to TRBJ2-7, with 12 bases lining up with TRBD2. From germline, CDR1 is MDHEN and CDR2 SYDVKM. V lost 6 bases and J lost 6; bases outside the gene matches: 6. This CDR3 contains 14 residues. This chain's CDR3 is CASSLGLAGPEQYF. In nucleotides, the CDR3 is TGTGCCAGCAGCCTCGGACTAGCGGGACCCGAGCAGTACTTC.

This chain joins TRBV7-8 and TRBJ2-1; 7 positions match TRBD2. Germline CDR1 and CDR2: SGHVS and FQNEAQ. The CDR3 contains 17 residues. Losses at the gene ends were 5 bases for V and 1 base for J; bases not matched to a gene: 11. CDR3 amino acids: CASSLAGGGRSYNEQFF. CDR3 DNA sequence: TGTGCCAGCAGCCTCGCCGGGGGAGGGCGTTCCTACAATGAGCAGTTCTTC. The variable domain in full, with the rest retrieved from reference TRBV7-8 and TRBJ2-1, is GAGVSQSPRYKVAKRGQDVALRCDPISGHVSLFWYQQALGQGPEFLTYFQNEAQLDKSGLPSDRFFAERPEGSVSTLKIQRTQQEDSAVYLCASSLAGGGRSYNEQFFGPGTRLTVL.

J is TRBJ2-5 and V is TRBV10-3; 8 bases are a match to TRBD2. The CDR3 runs to 11 residues. The trim removed 10 bases at V and 5 bases at J, leaving 3 bases unmatched. Germline assignment: CDR1 ENHRY and CDR2 SYGVKD. The CDR3 region has the DNA TGTGCCACAAGCGGGAGTGAGACCCAGTACTTC. Encoded protein: CATSGSETQYF.

This CDR3 is CSVLLAGGYGYTF. CDR3 DNA: TGCAGCGTTCTCTTAGCAGGGGGCTATGGCTACACCTTC. The J gene is TRBJ1-2, the V gene TRBV29-1; 7 nucleotides agree with TRBD1. With 5 bases clipped from V and 4 bases from J, the junction kept 7 bases outside the gene matches. The CDR3 length is 13 residues. CDR1 SQVTM and CDR2 ANQGSEA come from the germline V gene.